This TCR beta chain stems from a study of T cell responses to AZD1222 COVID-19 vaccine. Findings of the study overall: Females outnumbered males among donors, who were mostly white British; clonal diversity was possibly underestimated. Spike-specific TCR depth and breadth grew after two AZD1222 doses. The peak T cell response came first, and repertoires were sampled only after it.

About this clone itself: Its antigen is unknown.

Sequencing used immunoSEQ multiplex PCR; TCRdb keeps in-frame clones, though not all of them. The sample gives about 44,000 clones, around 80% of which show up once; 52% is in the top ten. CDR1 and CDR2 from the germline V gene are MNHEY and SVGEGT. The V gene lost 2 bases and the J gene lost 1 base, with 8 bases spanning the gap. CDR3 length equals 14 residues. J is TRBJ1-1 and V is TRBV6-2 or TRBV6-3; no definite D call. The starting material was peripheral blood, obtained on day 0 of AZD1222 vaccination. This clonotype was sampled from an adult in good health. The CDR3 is CASSYGRRNTEAFF. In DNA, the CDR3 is TGTGCCAGCAGTTACGGGCGGAGGAACACTGAAGCTTTCTTT.